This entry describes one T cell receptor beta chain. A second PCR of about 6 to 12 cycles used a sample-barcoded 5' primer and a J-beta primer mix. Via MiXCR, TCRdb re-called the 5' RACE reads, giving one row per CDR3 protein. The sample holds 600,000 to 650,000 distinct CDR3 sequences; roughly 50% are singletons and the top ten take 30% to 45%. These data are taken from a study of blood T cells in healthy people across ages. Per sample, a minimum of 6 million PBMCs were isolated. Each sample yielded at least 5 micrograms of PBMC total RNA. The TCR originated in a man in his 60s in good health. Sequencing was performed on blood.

This CDR3 reads CATGFSEQFF. The CDR3 region has the DNA TGTGCCACCGGGTTCAGCGAGCAGTTCTTC. The V and J genes are TRBV12-3 or TRBV12-4 and TRBJ2-1, with D unresolved. The length of the CDR3 is 10 residues. Deletions cut 10 bases from V and 10 bases from J, with 11 bases between.